This T cell receptor beta chain was recovered during a study of spatial heterogeneity in lung cancer. The wider study: Within raw reads, each unique TCR and UMI combination appeared on average more than ten times.

This clonotype has just a few counts. Its antigen remains unidentified. Notes on the study in general: There were more appearances of ubiquitous expanded tumor TCRs in blood at resection than at follow-up.

This CDR3 spans 13 amino acids. CDR1 MGHDK and CDR2 SYGVNS come from the germline V gene. V lost 3 bases and J lost 10; bases outside the gene matches: 6. Time point: sample taken at primary tumor resection. Tumor, nontumor lung or frozen PBMC supplied whole RNA, sequenced without sorting. The approximately 77 donors had untreated early-stage non-small cell lung cancer. A unique molecular identifier was carried by every single TCR cDNA molecule. TCRdb processed the 5' RACE reads anew with MiXCR; each CDR3 protein has one entry. Found here are around 74,000 distinct CDR3 sequences, roughly 15% of them singletons; the top ten hold more than 7%.

The TCR comes from a male donor with early-stage non-small cell lung cancer. V is TRBV25-1 and J is TRBJ1-1; 9 bases line up with TRBD1. The starting material was PBMCs, obtained at surgery. Here the CDR3 reads CASSDPDRGRAFF. As DNA, the CDR3 is TGTGCCAGCAGTGATCCGGACAGGGGTCGAGCTTTCTTT. Complete variable domain (other parts from reference TRBV25-1 and TRBJ1-1): EADIYQTPRYLVIGTGKKITLECSQTMGHDKMYWYQQDPGMELHLIHYSYGVNSTEKGDLSSESTVSRIRTEHFPLTLESARPSHTSQYLCASSDPDRGRAFFGQGTRLTVV.